A selection of T cell receptor beta chains follows, all from one sample in a study of T-cell reconstitution after alpha-beta-depleted transplantation in children. TCRdb re-called the PCR reads with MiXCR, one entry per CDR3 protein. This sample has under 750,000 distinct CDR3 sequences, with about 21% found just once. The source material was PBMCs, mostly from graft donor cells, sampled 360 days after TCRalphabeta/CD19-depleted stem cell transplant. The receptors derive from a boy under two years old who had a stem cell transplant for acute myeloid leukemia, so the T cells may come from the graft donor. CDR3s include the opening cysteine and the closing phenylalanine or tryptophan. D genes are given only for firm matches. Part of the rows lack a size; the others show once, few, many or a class for expanded clones.

v_call,j_call,clone_size,d_call,cdr3_nt,cdr3_aa
TRBV12-3/TRBV12-4,TRBJ1-2,few,.,TGTGCCAGCACTCTAAGGTGGCCTAACTATGGCTACACCTTC,CASTLRWPNYGYTF
TRBV24-1,TRBJ2-7,.,.,TGTGCCACCAGTGATCTCTCTTCGGAGGAGCAGTACTTC,CATSDLSSEEQYF
TRBV19,TRBJ2-3,few,TRBD1,TGTGCCAGTGGGCGGCCGGGGACAGCCTCCAGCACAGATACGCAGTATTTT,CASGRPGTASSTDTQYF
TRBV7-2,TRBJ2-5,.,.,TGTGCCAGCAGCTTTTTGGGCGGACTCACACAAGAGACCCAGTACTTC,CASSFLGGLTQETQYF
TRBV4-2,TRBJ2-3,few,.,TGTGCCAGCAGCCAAGATTTAAACGGGGATACGCAGTATTTT,CASSQDLNGDTQYF
TRBV7-9,TRBJ2-3,many,.,TGTGCCAGCAGCTTATTGCAGGGGTGGAGTACGCAGTATTTT,CASSLLQGWSTQYF
TRBV6-5,TRBJ1-1,many,.,TGTGCCAGCAGTTACTCGGGGGACCTACCTGAAGCTTTCTTT,CASSYSGDLPEAFF
TRBV20-1,TRBJ2-1,.,TRBD2,TGCAGTGCTAGGGGACTAGCGGGGGGCTATAGCGAGCAGTTCTTC,CSARGLAGGYSEQFF
TRBV15,TRBJ2-4,.,.,TGTGCCACCAGCAGAGATAACCCTATCGAAGCCAAAAACATTCAGTACTTC,CATSRDNPIEAKNIQYF
TRBV15,TRBJ2-5,.,.,TGTGCCACCAGCAGAGATGGGGGAAGGCAGACCCAGTACTTC,CATSRDGGRQTQYF
TRBV9,TRBJ2-1,.,.,TGTGCCAGCAGCTCCCCTCCGGGGAGGGGGATTAAGGATGAGCAGTTCTTC,CASSSPPGRGIKDEQFF
TRBV7-2,TRBJ2-1,.,.,TGTGCCAGCAGCCTTCAAAAAGGGGGGTATGAGCAGTTCTTC,CASSLQKGGYEQFF
TRBV6-2/TRBV6-3,TRBJ2-1,few,TRBD2,TGTGCCAGCAGCCGTGGGACTAGCGGGGGGAGAGCCTACAATGAGCAGTTCTTC,CASSRGTSGGRAYNEQFF
TRBV20-1,TRBJ2-1,.,.,TGCAGTGCTAGAGTCCTTACAGGGATCAATGAGCAGTTCTTC,CSARVLTGINEQFF
TRBV6-2/TRBV6-3,TRBJ1-1,.,.,TGTGCCAGCAGTTATATGGCCCGGGCGTTGAACACTGAAGCTTTCTTT,CASSYMARALNTEAFF
TRBV27,TRBJ2-3,many,.,TGTGCCAGCAGTTTATTGCAGGGCACAGATACGCAGTATTTT,CASSLLQGTDTQYF
TRBV12-3/TRBV12-4,TRBJ1-1,.,.,TGTGCCAGCACTAAGTGGGGGGCGGACACTGAAGCTTTCTTT,CASTKWGADTEAFF
TRBV6-5,TRBJ1-6,many,TRBD1,TGTGCCAGCAGTTATAACAGGGGAAATTCACCCCTCCACTTT,CASSYNRGNSPLHF
TRBV10-3,TRBJ2-3,few,.,TGTGCCATCAGTGGCTCGGGCGGGATGATCACAGATACGCAGTATTTT,CAISGSGGMITDTQYF
TRBV29-1,TRBJ1-1,.,.,TGCAGCGTTCTAAGGAGGTCGAACACTGAAGCTTTCTTT,CSVLRRSNTEAFF
TRBV29-1,TRBJ2-1,.,TRBD1,TGCAGCGTTGAAGATCTGACAGGGGCAAATAGTGAGCAGTTCTTC,CSVEDLTGANSEQFF
TRBV12-3/TRBV12-4,TRBJ1-1,.,.,TGTGCCAGCAGTTTAGAAGGCGCAGCCTCCACTGAAGCTTTCTTT,CASSLEGAASTEAFF
TRBV20-1,TRBJ2-3,.,TRBD2,TGCAGTGCTAGGGAGGCGGGGGGGGCCACAGATACGCAGTATTTT,CSAREAGGATDTQYF
TRBV12-3/TRBV12-4,TRBJ2-7,.,.,TGTGCCAGTCAAGCGGGCCTTCCCTACGAGCAGTACTTC,CASQAGLPYEQYF
TRBV15,TRBJ2-7,.,.,TGTGCCACCAGCAGAGATGGAATTCAAGTCCCCTACGAGCAGTACTTC,CATSRDGIQVPYEQYF
TRBV6-1,TRBJ2-2,few,TRBD2,TGTGCCAGCAGCCCCATTAGCGGGGGGACAACCGGGGAGCTGTTTTTT,CASSPISGGTTGELFF
TRBV12-3/TRBV12-4,TRBJ1-4,.,.,TGTGCCAGCAGTGGGATTGGACTGGTGAATGAAAAACTGTTTTTT,CASSGIGLVNEKLFF
TRBV5-1,TRBJ1-1,.,.,TGCGCCAGCAGCTTGGGTAATCGGGAAAACACTGAAGCTTTCTTT,CASSLGNRENTEAFF
TRBV11-2,TRBJ2-3,few,.,TGTGCCAGCGTCCCGGTTCTAGCGAGGTTTACGCAGTATTTT,CASVPVLARFTQYF
TRBV7-8,TRBJ2-1,many,.,TGTGCCAGCAGCTCTCGGCCTGAGCAGTTCTTC,CASSSRPEQFF
TRBV29-1,TRBJ2-5,many,.,TGCAGCGTGGTGGACGGTCTGGAGACCCAGTACTTC,CSVVDGLETQYF
TRBV29-1,TRBJ1-1,.,.,TGCAGCGTTGACGCCAAGGGGGGCTTAATGGGAACGAGAACTGAAGCTTTCTTT,CSVDAKGGLMGTRTEAFF
TRBV20-1,TRBJ1-6,many,.,TGCAGTGCTAGAGTCGCCCCCCAGGGGAGTTCATCACCCCTCCACTTT,CSARVAPQGSSSPLHF
TRBV6-5,TRBJ1-1,few,.,TGTGCCAGCAGTTATGCAGGGGTAAGAACTGAAGCTTTCTTT,CASSYAGVRTEAFF
TRBV30,TRBJ2-7,.,.,TGTGCCGCAACCGGGACTTCGGGCGGCGAGCAGTACTTC,CAATGTSGGEQYF
TRBV28,TRBJ2-1,many,.,TGTGCCAGCAGTTCTCCCGGGACGGGGAACAATGAGCAGTTCTTC,CASSSPGTGNNEQFF
TRBV27,TRBJ2-3,few,TRBD2,TGTGCCAGCAGTTTTGGCGGGGGGTTCACAGATACGCAGTATTTT,CASSFGGGFTDTQYF
TRBV20-1,TRBJ2-6,.,.,TGCAGTGCTAGGCCCCCGGACAATTCTGGGGCCAACGTCCTGACTTTC,CSARPPDNSGANVLTF
TRBV27,TRBJ2-7,.,.,TGTGCCAGCAGTTTATCAAAAGAGGTTGCCTCCTACGAGCAGTACTTC,CASSLSKEVASYEQYF
TRBV11-3,TRBJ2-5,many,TRBD2,TGTGCCAGCAGCGCCGGGACTAACCAAGAGACCCAGTACTTC,CASSAGTNQETQYF
TRBV20-1,TRBJ1-2,few,.,TGCAGGCCGGAAGGGGCAAAACGTGGCTACACCTTC,CRPEGAKRGYTF
TRBV12-3/TRBV12-4,TRBJ1-2,many,.,TGTGCCAGCAGTCCTACCGGACCCTTACGCGACTATGGCTACACCTTC,CASSPTGPLRDYGYTF
TRBV12-3/TRBV12-4,TRBJ1-6,few,.,TGTGCCAGCAGTCGGAATGATAATTCACCCCTCCACTTT,CASSRNDNSPLHF